This T cell receptor (beta chain) is from a study of T-cell reconstitution after alpha-beta-depleted transplantation in children. Study-level results: Surviving recipient T cells and thymic progenitors produced the high day-60 TCRbeta diversity seen in some patients. Newly produced T cells mostly accounted for T-cell counts and diversity one year post-transplant. Several hundred expanded graft clones reportedly supplied alpha-beta T cells about two months after transplant.

A TCRbeta library incorporating unique molecular identifiers was prepared. Each CDR3 protein gets one entry after TCRdb re-called the PCR reads with MiXCR. The sample has about 300,000 distinct CDR3 sequences, about 7.3% seen once. Note on this clonotype: Its antigen is not identified.

Trimming at V came to 5 bases and at J to 4 bases, leaving 5 bases not matched to a gene. The CDR3 runs 14 residues. Germline CDR1 MNHEY, CDR2 SVGEGT. The sequences come from peripheral blood, collected 360 days after TCRalphabeta/CD19-depleted stem cell transplant. The origin of this receptor is a female patient aged 2-9 years who had a stem cell transplant for Fanconi anemia, so the T cells may come from the graft donor. This chain connects TRBV6-2 or TRBV6-3 to TRBJ1-5; 7 positions match TRBD1. Here the CDR3 DNA reads TGTGCCAGCAGTAAGGACAGGCTAAATCAGCCCCAGCATTTT. Its translation: CASSKDRLNQPQHF.